These T cell receptor beta chains were read from a single sample in a study of tumor and adjacent non-tumor tissue in lung cancer. TCRdb reprocessed the multiplex PCR reads via MiXCR and lists one record per CDR3 protein. The sample yields 90,000 to 100,000 distinct CDR3 sequences, 75% to 85% seen once. The sample was distant non-tumor lung tissue. These receptors all stem from a man aged 55 to 70 with small cell lung cancer. The CDR3 runs from the conserved cysteine through the conserved F or W. D genes are given only for firm matches. Clone sizes are given selectively: once, few, many, or a class where the clone is expanded.

J gene: TRBJ2-5
V gene: TRBV11-2
clone size: NA
D gene: TRBD1
CDR3 DNA: TGTGCCAGCTGCTCTACAGGGGAGGAGACCCAGTACTTC
CDR3 protein: CASCSTGEETQYF

J gene: TRBJ2-7
V gene: TRBV7-2
clone size: NA
D gene: NA
CDR3 DNA: TGTGCCAGCAGCTTATATCCGGGAGCTTACGAGCAGTACTTC
CDR3 protein: CASSLYPGAYEQYF

J gene: TRBJ2-7
V gene: TRBV12-3/TRBV12-4
clone size: NA
D gene: NA
CDR3 DNA: TGTGCCAGTAGTTCGGCTTACGATCAGTACTTC
CDR3 protein: CASSSAYDQYF

J gene: TRBJ2-1
V gene: TRBV29-1
clone size: NA
D gene: NA
CDR3 DNA: TGCAGCGCCTTTGAGACTCTAAAACGATACTATGAGCATTTCTTC
CDR3 protein: CSAFETLKRYYEHFF

J gene: TRBJ2-5
V gene: TRBV29-1
clone size: NA
D gene: NA
CDR3 DNA: TGCAGCGTTGCGGTTAGCAGCGAAGAGACTCAGTACTTC
CDR3 protein: CSVAVSSEETQYF

J gene: TRBJ2-1
V gene: TRBV29-1
clone size: medium-sized
D gene: NA
CDR3 DNA: TGCAGCGCCGCGTCGGGAGAGCAGTTCTTC
CDR3 protein: CSAASGEQFF

J gene: TRBJ2-5
V gene: TRBV20-1
clone size: NA
D gene: NA
CDR3 DNA: TGCAGTGCTAGTCGCCGGGCAGGGGGGGAGACCCAGTACTTC
CDR3 protein: CSASRRAGGETQYF

J gene: TRBJ2-7
V gene: TRBV9
clone size: NA
D gene: NA
CDR3 DNA: TGTGCCAGCAGCGTAGGAAGCGGAAAGACCTACGAGCAGTACTTC
CDR3 protein: CASSVGSGKTYEQYF

J gene: TRBJ2-5
V gene: TRBV4-2
clone size: NA
D gene: NA
CDR3 DNA: TGTGCCAGCAGCCAAGATGGGACCATTCAAGAAACCCAGTACTTC
CDR3 protein: CASSQDGTIQETQYF

J gene: TRBJ2-2
V gene: TRBV5-1
clone size: many
D gene: NA
CDR3 DNA: TGCGCCAGCGGGCGGGGTACGAACACCGGGGAGCTGTTTTTT
CDR3 protein: CASGRGTNTGELFF

J gene: TRBJ2-3
V gene: TRBV5-4
clone size: NA
D gene: TRBD2
CDR3 DNA: TGTGCCAGCAGGTCTAGCGGGAGGGCTATTACGCAATATTTT
CDR3 protein: CASRSSGRAITQYF

J gene: TRBJ1-6
V gene: TRBV30
clone size: NA
D gene: NA
CDR3 DNA: TGTGCCTGGAGTCGGTTTTACAATAATTCACCCTTCCACTTT
CDR3 protein: CAWSRFYNNSPFHF

J gene: TRBJ1-5
V gene: TRBV30
clone size: NA
D gene: NA
CDR3 DNA: TGTGCCTGGAGTCCATGGGGGAGCAATCAGCTCCAGCATTTT
CDR3 protein: CAWSPWGSNQLQHF

J gene: TRBJ2-3
V gene: TRBV11-2
clone size: NA
D gene: NA
CDR3 DNA: TGTGCCAACAGTTTCACTAGCACAGATATGCAGTATTTT
CDR3 protein: CANSFTSTDMQYF

J gene: TRBJ2-6
V gene: TRBV11-2
clone size: NA
D gene: NA
CDR3 DNA: TGTGCCAGCAGTCGATGGACAAGGAGCTCTGGGGCCAACGTCCAGACCTTC
CDR3 protein: CASSRWTRSSGANVQTF

J gene: TRBJ2-1
V gene: TRBV29-1
clone size: NA
D gene: NA
CDR3 DNA: TGCAGCGTTGAAGCTAGGGGCGACCCAAGCTCCTACAATGAGCAGTTATTC
CDR3 protein: CSVEARGDPSSYNEQLF

J gene: TRBJ2-1
V gene: TRBV6-1
clone size: NA
D gene: TRBD2
CDR3 DNA: TGTGCCAGCAGCTTTCGTCGGGAGGCTGCTTACAATGAGCAGTTCTTT
CDR3 protein: CASSFRREAAYNEQFF

J gene: TRBJ2-1
V gene: TRBV6-5
clone size: NA
D gene: NA
CDR3 DNA: TGTGCCAGCAGTTACTCCGGGGGAGTGCATAATGAGCAGTTCTTC
CDR3 protein: CASSYSGGVHNEQFF

J gene: TRBJ2-2
V gene: TRBV4-2
clone size: NA
D gene: TRBD2
CDR3 DNA: TGTGCCAGCAAACTAGCGAGAGATGCTGGCTGGGAGCTGTTTTTT
CDR3 protein: CASKLARDAGWELFF

J gene: TRBJ2-7
V gene: TRBV5-1
clone size: once
D gene: NA
CDR3 DNA: TGCGCCAGCAGCTTGTCCCCCGGGCAAGCCTCCTACGAGCAGCACTTC
CDR3 protein: CASSLSPGQASYEQHF

J gene: TRBJ2-5
V gene: TRBV12-3/TRBV12-4
clone size: NA
D gene: NA
CDR3 DNA: TGTGCCAGCAGTCCCTATAGCGAGGAACAAGAGACCCACTACTTC
CDR3 protein: CASSPYSEEQETHYF

J gene: TRBJ2-2
V gene: TRBV4-1
clone size: NA
D gene: NA
CDR3 DNA: TGCGCCAGCGGCAGCACGGGGACCTATACCGGGGAGCTGTTTTTT
CDR3 protein: CASGSTGTYTGELFF

J gene: TRBJ2-1
V gene: TRBV29-1
clone size: NA
D gene: TRBD1
CDR3 DNA: TGCAGCTCCAACAGGGGGCCTTATAATGAGCAGTTCTTC
CDR3 protein: CSSNRGPYNEQFF

J gene: TRBJ2-2
V gene: TRBV29-1
clone size: NA
D gene: TRBD2
CDR3 DNA: TGCAGCGCCGAACGATGGACTAGCGGGGCCGGGGAGATGTTTTTT
CDR3 protein: CSAERWTSGAGEMFF

J gene: TRBJ1-2
V gene: TRBV5-4
clone size: NA
D gene: NA
CDR3 DNA: TGTGCCAGCAGCCTGGGGGGGACGCGGGCAGGCTACAGCTTC
CDR3 protein: CASSLGGTRAGYSF

J gene: TRBJ1-5
V gene: TRBV19
clone size: NA
D gene: NA
CDR3 DNA: TGTGCCCGTAGTTGGAGTCGTTATAGCAATCAGCCCCAGCATTTT
CDR3 protein: CARSWSRYSNQPQHF

J gene: TRBJ2-6
V gene: TRBV6-2/TRBV6-3
clone size: NA
D gene: NA
CDR3 DNA: TGTACCAGCAGTACTCAGAGCTCTGGGGCCAACGTCCTGACTTTC
CDR3 protein: CTSSTQSSGANVLTF

J gene: TRBJ2-1
V gene: TRBV29-1
clone size: NA
D gene: TRBD2
CDR3 DNA: TGCAGCGAACCGGGACTAGCAGGACTAGAGCAGTTCTTC
CDR3 protein: CSEPGLAGLEQFF

J gene: TRBJ2-1
V gene: TRBV20-1
clone size: NA
D gene: TRBD2
CDR3 DNA: TGCAGTTCTAAGACTAGCGGACACAATGATCAGCTCTTC
CDR3 protein: CSSKTSGHNDQLF

J gene: TRBJ2-5
V gene: TRBV29-1
clone size: NA
D gene: TRBD1
CDR3 DNA: TGCAGTGTCCGGGACAGGGGTAGAGTGGAGACCCAGCACTTC
CDR3 protein: CSVRDRGRVETQHF

J gene: TRBJ2-1
V gene: TRBV11-2
clone size: NA
D gene: NA
CDR3 DNA: TGTGCCAGCAGCTTAGGGCGCAGCAATGGGCAGTTCTTC
CDR3 protein: CASSLGRSNGQFF

J gene: TRBJ2-7
V gene: TRBV6-5
clone size: NA
D gene: NA
CDR3 DNA: TGTGCCAGCAGTTACAGGTACGGGGCCTACGAACAGTACTTC
CDR3 protein: CASSYRYGAYEQYF

J gene: TRBJ2-7
V gene: TRBV20-1
clone size: NA
D gene: NA
CDR3 DNA: TGCTGTGCTATACTAGGGAGAGGTGAGCAATACTTC
CDR3 protein: CCAILGRGEQYF

J gene: TRBJ1-1
V gene: TRBV12-3/TRBV12-4
clone size: NA
D gene: NA
CDR3 DNA: TGTGCCAGCAATTATGGGGGTGAGACCTTCTTT
CDR3 protein: CASNYGGETFF

J gene: TRBJ2-1
V gene: TRBV13
clone size: NA
D gene: NA
CDR3 DNA: TGTGCCAGCTGCTCCGACAGGAGCAATGAGCAGTTCTTC
CDR3 protein: CASCSDRSNEQFF

J gene: TRBJ2-7
V gene: TRBV11-2
clone size: NA
D gene: NA
CDR3 DNA: TGTGCCAGCAGCTTAGAGGTCGGAAGCTACGAGCAGCACTTC
CDR3 protein: CASSLEVGSYEQHF

J gene: TRBJ1-2
V gene: TRBV13
clone size: once
D gene: NA
CDR3 DNA: TGTGCCAGCAGCGCAGAAAAAAAACTCTATGGCTACACCTTC
CDR3 protein: CASSAEKKLYGYTF

J gene: TRBJ1-2
V gene: TRBV29-1
clone size: NA
D gene: NA
CDR3 DNA: TGCAGCATTGAGGCGGTCCGAGGTGGCTACATCTTC
CDR3 protein: CSIEAVRGGYIF

J gene: TRBJ2-1
V gene: TRBV11-2
clone size: few
D gene: TRBD2
CDR3 DNA: TGTGCCAGCAGTTCCGGGGGGGAGACAAGCGGGAGTATCTACAATGAGCAGTTCTTC
CDR3 protein: CASSSGGETSGSIYNEQFF

J gene: TRBJ2-2
V gene: TRBV12-3/TRBV12-4
clone size: NA
D gene: NA
CDR3 DNA: TGTGCCAGCAGTACAGGATTCACCGGGGAGCTGTTTTTT
CDR3 protein: CASSTGFTGELFF

J gene: TRBJ2-3
V gene: TRBV5-1
clone size: many
D gene: NA
CDR3 DNA: TGCGCCAGCAGCTTGCTCGGGGCAGGCACAGATACGCAGTATTTT
CDR3 protein: CASSLLGAGTDTQYF

J gene: TRBJ1-5
V gene: TRBV12-3/TRBV12-4
clone size: NA
D gene: TRBD1
CDR3 DNA: TGTGCCAGCAGTTTATCGGGCAGGGGACAGCCTCACCATTTT
CDR3 protein: CASSLSGRGQPHHF